The following is a TCR beta chain sequence with its context. This sample is drawn from a study of T cell responses to AZD1222 COVID-19 vaccine. Study-wide context: Doses given second, at about 4 or about 12 weeks, were pooled.

Method: immunoSEQ multiplex PCR; TCRdb's copy keeps in-frame clones and lacks some. This table has 100,000 to 150,000 clones, under 90% appearing once. CDR1 is SGHAT and CDR2 is FQNNGV in the germline V gene. The CDR3 totals 12 residues. The V and J ends lost 6 bases and 8 bases respectively, with 13 bases between them. The receptor's source is an adult in good health. The sequencing here drew on peripheral blood, taken on day 0 of AZD1222 vaccination. This chain uses TRBV11-2 with TRBJ1-2, with D perhaps matching TRBD1 (5 bases). The CDR3 here is CASRSGLEGYTF. CDR3 in DNA: TGTGCCAGCAGGTCAGGGTTGGAAGGCTACACCTTC.